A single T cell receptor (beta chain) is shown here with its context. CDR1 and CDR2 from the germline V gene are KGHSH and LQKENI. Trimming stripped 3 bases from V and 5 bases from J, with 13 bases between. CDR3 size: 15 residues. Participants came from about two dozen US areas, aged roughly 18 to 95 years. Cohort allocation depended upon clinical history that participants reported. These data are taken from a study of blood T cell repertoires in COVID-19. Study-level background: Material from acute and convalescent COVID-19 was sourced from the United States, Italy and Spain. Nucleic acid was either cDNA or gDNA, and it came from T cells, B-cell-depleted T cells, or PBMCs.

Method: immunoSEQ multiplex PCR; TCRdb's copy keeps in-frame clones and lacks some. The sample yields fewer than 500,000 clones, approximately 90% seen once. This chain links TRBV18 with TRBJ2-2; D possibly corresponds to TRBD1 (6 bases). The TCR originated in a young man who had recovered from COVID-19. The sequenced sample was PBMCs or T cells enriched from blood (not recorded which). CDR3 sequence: CASSPPGDLTGELFF. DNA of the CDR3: TGTGCCAGCTCACCCCCAGGGGATCTGACCGGGGAGCTGTTTTTT.